This TCR beta chain appears in the sequencing data of a study of shared clonotypes between healthy human individuals (TCRdb year 2020). For the study in its entirety: A couple of women and three men aged 18 to 49 years were included in the cohort. For each donor, CD4 naive and CD4 memory were each given three plates, CD8 naive was given two plates, and CD8 memory was given one plate. Leukapheresis yielded between about 0.94 and 9 billion PBMCs per donor. To estimate repertoire size and how much clonotypes are shared between individuals, the study performed deep sequencing of blood TCR repertoires from roughly five healthy adults. Libraries were prepared and TCR repertoires were sequenced by different laboratories using diverse techniques, in order to increase sequencing depth and limit assay-specific biases.

From cysteine to phenylalanine, the CDR3 is 11 amino acids long. Only CDR3 DNA is held: 33 bases, read in frame from base 1. The germline ends are 9 bases apart after V is trimmed by 5 bases and J by 7 bases. As encoded in the germline V gene (reference sequence), CDR1 is GTSNPN while CDR2 is SVGIG. Using the deep immunoSEQ assay, TCR CDR3 regions were amplified from genomic DNA by multiplex PCR. Extracted genomic DNA from each cell subset was distributed evenly across all wells of several immunoSEQ 96-well plates, and each plate was treated as a replicate. For sorted subsets, around 200 ng genomic DNA, equal to 30,000 or so T cell genomes, was loaded into each replicate PCR. Purified libraries were measured with a Qubit 3.0 fluorometer, size-checked on a Bioanalyzer 2100, and measured again with the KAPA Library Quantification kit. Every immunoSEQ 96-well plate was sequenced on a separate single-read 150-cycle Illumina NextSeq 550 flow cell. On the authors' methods: Because the immunoSEQ output held only junctional sequences and lacked quality scores, the filtering could not match the filtering applied to full-length reads. To assign V/J genes and CDR3, sequences were annotated using PyIR, a Python wrapper for IgBLAST v1.9, with IMGT germline references. Reads were removed for weak V/J assignments (E-value above 1e-6), missing CDR3, stop codons, out-of-frame junctions, or ambiguous translated residues. V3J clonotypes were defined as sequences sharing an identical inferred V gene, J gene, and CDR3 amino acid sequence. The percentage overlap between two repertoires was calculated by dividing the number of shared unique clonotypes by the size of the smaller repertoire. Three approaches were used to assess repertoire richness: RTK rarefaction, the Chao1 estimator, and Recon v2.1 estimates of unobserved clonotypes. For all TCRbeta clonotypes obtained by the gDNA method from several donors, generation probabilities were computed with OLGA. Held by TCRdb, this immuneACCESS table contains in-frame sequences only and omits some clones. Under half of the omission traces to an unresolved V gene where checked; the cause of the rest is unknown. V, J and clone size are taken as reported in that table, and D and trimming were inferred from the DNA itself. The sample table holds 2,500,000 or so clones, of which roughly 93% were seen once. 0.36% of the sample goes to the ten largest clones.

Overall results and qualifications from the work: Compared with non-shared clonotypes, clonotypes shared by all four sorted-subset donors had higher generation probabilities. Because the study included a small number of donors, the genetic and exposure-history diversity represented was limited. Roughly 5.2% of naive CD4, 3.5% of naive CD8, 2.3% of memory CD4, and 0.35% to 0.5% of memory CD8 clonotypes were shared across several donors. Estimated clonotype richness was generally larger for naive than for memory subsets. Pairwise subsampling indicated that sequencing depth was expected to affect the degree of clonotype sharing among donors. Sampling was restricted to blood, and TCR repertoires in tissues likely differ from the TCR repertoires found in blood. Even with the large sequencing depth, rarefaction of the sorted-subset datasets indicated that sequencing was incomplete.

Healthy HIV-negative adults with no recently reported acute infections or vaccinations were included as donors. Every donor was a Caucasian adult living in Nashville, Tennessee, USA. CD4+ T cells were enriched by magnetic negative selection; naive cells were then positively selected on CD45RA, and the negative fraction formed the memory subset. After blood collection by leukapheresis, PBMCs were isolated using Ficoll-Histopaque density gradient centrifugation and then cryopreserved in the vapor phase of liquid nitrogen. Purity and quantity of every magnetically sorted T cell population were checked by analytical flow cytometry. Genomic DNA was isolated from each sorted fraction and quantified by UV absorbance on a Nanodrop 2000c. Concerning this clone: Its antigen is not yet known. Per-base qualities were not stored, and no clone one base away is much larger.

The origin of this receptor is a young man in good health. Some clones in this sample may be carry-over from other donors' samples. Sequenced: naive CD4+ T cells from PBMCs. Explained via the paper, the cell subset or site label denotes: CD45RA+ positively selected. Recombination linked TRBV30 to TRBJ2-1, and possibly TRBD2, on 5 matching bases. In nucleotide form, the sequence is TGTGCCTGGGAAACTAGGAATGAGCAGTTCTTC. This yields the protein CAWETRNEQFF.